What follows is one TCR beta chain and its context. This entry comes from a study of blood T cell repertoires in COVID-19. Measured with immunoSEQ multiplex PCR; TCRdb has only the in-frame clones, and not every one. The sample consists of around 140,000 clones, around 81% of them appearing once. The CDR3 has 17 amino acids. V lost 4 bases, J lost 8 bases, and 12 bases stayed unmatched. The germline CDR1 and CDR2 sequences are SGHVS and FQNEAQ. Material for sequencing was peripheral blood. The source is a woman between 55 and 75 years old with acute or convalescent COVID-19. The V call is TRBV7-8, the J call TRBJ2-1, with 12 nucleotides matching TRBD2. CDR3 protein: CASSSEAASGRADEQFF. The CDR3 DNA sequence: TGTGCCAGCAGCTCGGAGGCCGCTAGCGGGAGGGCCGATGAGCAGTTCTTC.